The text below deals with one T cell receptor (beta chain). Its antigen is still unknown. There are no base qualities to consult, and no much larger clone falls within one base. This entry belongs to a study of blood T cell repertoires in COVID-19 (dated by TCRdb to 2019 to 2021). Notes on the research overall: Samples from collaborators originated in the United States, Italy and Spain and spanned both the acute and convalescent phases of COVID-19. The prospective study material was composed of cDNA or gDNA derived from T cells, B-cell-depleted T cells, or PBMCs. Subjects who had been exposed to COVID-19, were actively infected with it, or had recovered from it provided the deeply sampled blood TCRbeta repertoires that made up the dataset. The repertoires were released in a freely available public database meant as a resource for research on the immune response to SARS-CoV-2. The samples were drawn from two sources: the first 160 participants of the ongoing ImmuneRACE study, and about 1,300 subjects contributed by 6 global collaborators. Sample metadata almost always included a de-identified subject ID, COVID-19 status, age in years and sex. Where available, HLA class I and class II types were obtained from metadata supplied by the sample provider rather than from assay-based typing.

TCRbeta CDR3 regions were amplified from genomic DNA using the immunoSEQ Assay, a bias-controlled multiplex PCR. Per the authors' processing: Within the assay, amplification of reference gene primers was used to estimate how many nucleated cells each sample contained. To quantify the absolute abundance of each unique TCRbeta CDR3 rearrangement, sequence reads were collapsed and filtered. Productive Simpson clonality was computed per sample as the square root of Simpson's diversity index over productive rearrangements. The table comes from immuneACCESS by way of TCRdb, which keeps in-frame sequences with V and J called. Part of the clones is missing from these tables; in studies checked, under half for an unresolved V gene and the rest for unknown reasons. V, J and clone size are taken as reported in that table, and D and trimming were inferred from the DNA itself. The sample includes about 98,000 clones, with 82% observed a single time. Clones ranked in the top ten supply more than 15% of the sample.

Study-wide conclusions, independent of this receptor: Clinical and demographic metadata were provided uncurated, with the amount varying by source and participant.

Between the V and J ends, shortened by 2 bases and 3 bases respectively, the junction contains 8 bases. Inclusive of the bounding cysteine and phenylalanine, the CDR3 is 13 residues long. Only the CDR3 region is kept as DNA, spanning 39 bases read in frame from base 1. CDR1 SGDLS and CDR2 YYNGEE were looked up in the germline V gene. Whole blood was collected in K2EDTA tubes by collaborating institutions according to the institutions' own protocols. For TCRbeta analysis, collaborators shipped samples in one of three forms: frozen whole blood, isolated PBMCs, or DNA extracted from either of those sample types.

Rearrangement joined TRBV9 to TRBJ1-2, with no confident D gene call. Sequencing input: peripheral blood. This TCR came from a man older than 75 with acute or convalescent COVID-19. The sequenced DNA is TGTGCCAGCAGCGTGGAGGGCTACTATGGCTACACCTTC. Its translation reads: CASSVEGYYGYTF.